One T cell receptor (beta chain) is described in this entry. Its antigen is as yet unknown. These data come from a study of cytomegalovirus exposure and HLA in healthy donors. Study outcomes and limitations: Roughly uniform sequencing depth across donors was assumed, possibly incorrectly. Earlier findings revealed that most TCR beta V segments proved productive either about 90% or about 30% of the time. An Asian-associated ancestry cluster reportedly showed fewer N-insertions than the approximately 700-donor mean in a later analysis. Researchers reported that three CMV-associated chains were confirmed in vitro as CMV antigen-specific.

PCR involved 60 Vbeta and 13 Jbeta primers. Sequencing used immunoSEQ multiplex PCR; TCRdb keeps in-frame clones, though not all of them. With some 130,000 clones in the sample, the ten largest clones hold 1.5% to 2%. Losses at the gene ends were 0 bases for V and 4 bases for J; bases not matched to a gene: 9. Germline V CDR1 and CDR2: SGDLS, YYNGEE. The CDR3 is made up of 18 amino acids. Input material: PBMCs. The chain has TRBV9 and TRBJ2-1, with 11 bases aligning to TRBD2. The sequence was obtained from a man younger than 35 in good health and CMV-seronegative. The CDR3 coding sequence is TGTGCCAGCAGCGTAGAACCTAATAGCGGGAGGGGTTACAATGAGCAGTTCTTC. Its translation: CASSVEPNSGRGYNEQFF.